This entry lists 5 T cell receptor beta chains sequenced from one sample in a study of shared clonotypes between healthy human individuals. Positive CCR7 selection of CD45RO-negative cells yielded the naive CD8 cells, and terminally differentiated effector memory CD45RA+ cells were excluded. Assay: immunoSEQ multiplex PCR; the TCRdb copy retains only in-frame clones and omits some. The sample includes about 2 million clones, about 95% of them seen just once. The sequencing sample was made of naive CD8+ T cells sorted from blood. Every receptor here comes from a man aged 18 to 29 in good health.

This clone was counted once. The V gene is TRBV5-1, the J gene TRBJ2-3; 13 positions agree with TRBD2. The V gene end was trimmed by 5 bases and the J gene end by 4 bases; junction bases not matched to a gene: 7. CDR3 length: 16 amino acids. Per germline, CDR1 SGHRS and CDR2 YFSETQ. CDR3 sequence (DNA): TGCGCCAGCAGACAGCGACTAGCGGGGGGCCCAGATACGCAGTATTTT. Translation gives CASRQRLAGGPDTQYF.

Of note for this clone: Other DNA sequences in the sample encode the same CDR3. V is TRBV7-9 and J is TRBJ2-7, with 7 bases aligning to TRBD1. The germline CDR1 and CDR2 sequences are SEHNR and FQNEAQ (reference sequence). The CDR3 runs 14 residues. J lost 2 bases, V lost 2 bases, and 3 bases had no gene match. CDR3 coding DNA: TGTGCCAGCAGCTTAACGGGACAGACCTACGAGCAGTACTTC. It encodes CASSLTGQTYEQYF.

The CDR3 spells CASSESPGVYGYTF. As DNA, the CDR3 is TGTGCCAGCAGCGAATCCCCGGGGGTCTATGGCTACACCTTC. The rearrangement uses TRBV5-4 and TRBJ1-2, with D maybe TRBD1 (5 bases). V was clipped by 4 bases and J by 4 bases, with 14 bases between them. The CDR3 runs to 14 residues. CDR1 is SGHNT and CDR2 is YYREEE in the germline V gene (reference sequence).

In the case of this clone: A read error may produce the germline difference seen at one junction end. This chain uses TRBV5-4 with TRBJ1-6; possible D gene TRBD1, 6 bases. There are 13 residues in the CDR3. Germline V gives CDR1 SGHNT, CDR2 YYREEE (reference sequence). The CDR3 protein is CVSSLSGVSPLHF. CDR3 sequence (DNA): TGTGTCAGCAGCTTGTCAGGGGTTTCACCCCTCCACTTT.

On this clone: The identical CDR3 is also encoded by other nucleotide sequences in the sample. The rearrangement uses TRBV19 and TRBJ1-1; D remains unclear. This CDR3 region has 13 residues. Trimming took 3 bases from V and 0 from J, leaving 5 bases between them. The germline gives CDR1 LNHDA, CDR2 SQIVND (reference sequence). As DNA, the CDR3 is TGTGCCAGTAGTATTTCTGTGAACACTGAAGCTTTCTTT. It is translated as CASSISVNTEAFF. Supplemented by reference TRBV19 and TRBJ1-1, the full variable domain reads DGGITQSPKYLFRKEGQNVTLSCEQNLNHDAMYWYRQDPGQGLRLIYYSQIVNDFQKGDIAEGYSVSREKKESFPLTVTSAQKNPTAFYLCASSISVNTEAFFGQGTRLTVV.